This TCR beta chain was observed in a study of post-analysis software for immune sequencing data. For the study at large: Multiple sclerosis in the patients followed relapsing-remitting, secondary progressive and progressive-relapsing courses. Study-wide results and caveats: Comparison with controls showed significantly lower normalized Chao1 diversity in multiple sclerosis patients. By F measure, samples from a shared preparation batch strongly co-clustered.

In its sample, this clonotype was seen a few times. Its antigen is unidentified. The TCR beta cDNA libraries contained unique molecular identifiers. Researchers reported approximately 480,000 cDNA molecules coming from approximately 1 to 10 million T cells. TCRdb fed the PCR reads into MiXCR, producing one record per CDR3 protein. The data contain a few hundred thousand distinct CDR3 sequences, approximately 33% of them singletons. The material sequenced was blood. The sequence came from a girl aged 10-17 years with multiple sclerosis.

The CDR3 loop is CASSLQTSGGVYETQYF. The CDR3 coding sequence is TGCGCCAGCAGTCTCCAGACTAGCGGGGGAGTATATGAGACCCAGTACTTC. The chain has TRBV4-1 and TRBJ2-7; 12 nucleotides line up with TRBD2. The assigned J gene may be wrong: the sequence end matches TRBJ2-5 better. CDR1 and CDR2 from the germline V gene are MGHRA and YSYEKL. The CDR3 extends over 17 amino acids.